The sequence of this TCR beta chain was determined in a study of T cells after yellow fever vaccination. Germline assignment: CDR1 MNHNY and CDR2 SVGAGI (reference sequence). This CDR3 has 11 residues. V gave up 5 bases and J gave up 7 bases, with 8 bases separating them. A note on this clonotype: Its antigen remains unidentified.

From the 5' RACE reads, TCRdb called clonotypes with MiXCR, one entry per CDR3 protein. This sample has 250,000 to 350,000 distinct CDR3 sequences; around 7.3% occur once, and the top ten carry over 15%. General study points: At 95% to 98% for CD4 and 75% to 90% for CD8, most primary-vaccination clones showed up again after the booster. A weaker secondary response peaked on day 5, the primary on day 15. Clonotypes appearing in both CD4 and CD8 compartments existed, and their share was small.

This chain connects TRBV6-6 to TRBJ1-1; D is ambiguous. Sequencing used PBMCs, obtained roughly 46 days after the first yellow fever vaccination. The receptor was derived from a man aged 18 to 30 who received the YFV17D yellow fever vaccine. CDR3 region: CASSPGYEAFF. Written as DNA, the CDR3 is TGTGCCAGCAGTCCCGGGTATGAAGCTTTCTTT.